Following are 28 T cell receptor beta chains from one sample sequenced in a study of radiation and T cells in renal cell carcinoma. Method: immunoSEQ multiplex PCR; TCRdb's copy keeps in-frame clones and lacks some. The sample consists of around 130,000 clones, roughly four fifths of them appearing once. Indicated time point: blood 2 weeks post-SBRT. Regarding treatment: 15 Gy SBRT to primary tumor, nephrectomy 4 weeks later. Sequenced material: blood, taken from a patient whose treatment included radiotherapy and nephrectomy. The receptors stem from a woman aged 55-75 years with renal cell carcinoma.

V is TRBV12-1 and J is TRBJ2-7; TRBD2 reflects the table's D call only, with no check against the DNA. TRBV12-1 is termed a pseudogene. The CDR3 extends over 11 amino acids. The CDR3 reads CASRAGREQYF. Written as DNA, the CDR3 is TGTGCCAGCAGAGCGGGAAGGGAGCAGTACTTC.

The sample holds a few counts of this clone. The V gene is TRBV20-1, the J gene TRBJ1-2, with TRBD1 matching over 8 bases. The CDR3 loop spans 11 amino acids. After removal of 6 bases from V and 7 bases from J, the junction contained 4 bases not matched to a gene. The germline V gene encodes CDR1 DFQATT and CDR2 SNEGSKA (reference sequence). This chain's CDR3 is CSASGGRGYTF. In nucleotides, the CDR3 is TGCAGTGCCTCAGGGGGCCGTGGCTACACCTTC.

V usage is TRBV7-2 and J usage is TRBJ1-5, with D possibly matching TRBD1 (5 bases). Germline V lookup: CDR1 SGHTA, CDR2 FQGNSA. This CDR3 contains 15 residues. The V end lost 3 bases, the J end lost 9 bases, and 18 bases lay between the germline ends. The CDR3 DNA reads TGTGCCAGCAGCTTGTCTGAGCAGGGAGGACGGCCCCAGCATTTT. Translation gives CASSLSEQGGRPQHF.

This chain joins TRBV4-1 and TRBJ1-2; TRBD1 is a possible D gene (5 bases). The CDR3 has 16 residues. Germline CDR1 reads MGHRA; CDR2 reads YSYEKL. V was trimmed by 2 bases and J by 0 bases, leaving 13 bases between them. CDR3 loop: CASSQNIGGANYGYTF. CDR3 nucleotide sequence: TGCGCCAGCAGCCAAAATATCGGGGGAGCTAACTATGGCTACACCTTC.

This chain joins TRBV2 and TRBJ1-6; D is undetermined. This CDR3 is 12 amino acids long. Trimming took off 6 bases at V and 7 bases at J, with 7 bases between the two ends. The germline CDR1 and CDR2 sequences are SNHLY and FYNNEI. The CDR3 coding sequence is TGTGCCAGCAGATTGACAAATTCACCCCTCCACTTT. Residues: CASRLTNSPLHF.

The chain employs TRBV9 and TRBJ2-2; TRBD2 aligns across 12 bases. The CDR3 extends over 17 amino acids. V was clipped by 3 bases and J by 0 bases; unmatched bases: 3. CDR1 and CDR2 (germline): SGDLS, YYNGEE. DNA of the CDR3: TGTGCCAGCAGCGAGACTAGCGGGAGCCCGAACACCGGGGAGCTGTTTTTT. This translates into CASSETSGSPNTGELFF.

The CDR3, as DNA: TGCGCCAGCAGCCAAATACGGAATAATTCACCCCTCCACTTT. Residues: CASSQIRNNSPLHF. The J gene is TRBJ1-6, the V gene TRBV4-3; D unresolved. V was pared by 2 bases and J by 5 bases, with 7 bases between. Germline V CDR1 and CDR2: LGHNA, YSLEER. The CDR3 extends over 14 amino acids.

The CDR3 region is CASRPRFYCERYGYTF. CDR3 nucleotides: TGTGCCAGCAGACCACGTTTTTACTGCGAACGCTATGGCTACACCTTC. The chain combines TRBV21-1 with TRBJ1-2. TRBV21-1 has pseudogene status. This CDR3 has 16 amino acids.

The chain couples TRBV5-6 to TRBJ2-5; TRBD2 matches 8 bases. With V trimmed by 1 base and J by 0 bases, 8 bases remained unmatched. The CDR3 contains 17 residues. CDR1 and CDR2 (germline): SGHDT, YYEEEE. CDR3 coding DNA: TGTGCCAGCAGCTTGTTCGGTGCGGGGGGATACCAAGAGACCCAGTACTTC. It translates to CASSLFGAGGYQETQYF.

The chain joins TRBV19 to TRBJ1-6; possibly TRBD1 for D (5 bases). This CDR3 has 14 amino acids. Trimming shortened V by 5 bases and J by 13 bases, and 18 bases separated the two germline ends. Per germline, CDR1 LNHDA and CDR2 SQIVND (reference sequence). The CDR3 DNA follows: TGTGCCAGTAGTCCCCGTTGGGGGGGTATTCCCCTCCACTTT. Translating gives CASSPRWGGIPLHF.

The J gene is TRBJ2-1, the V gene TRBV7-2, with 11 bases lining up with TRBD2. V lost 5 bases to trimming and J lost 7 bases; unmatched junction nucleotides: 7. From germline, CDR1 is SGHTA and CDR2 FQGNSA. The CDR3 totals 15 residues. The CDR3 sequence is CASSQTSGSSNEQFF. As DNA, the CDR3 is TGTGCCAGCAGCCAAACTAGCGGGAGTAGTAATGAGCAGTTCTTC.

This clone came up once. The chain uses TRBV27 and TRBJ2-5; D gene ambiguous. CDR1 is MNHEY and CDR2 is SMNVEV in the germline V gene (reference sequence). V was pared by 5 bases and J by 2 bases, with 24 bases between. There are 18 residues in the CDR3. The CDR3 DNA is TGTGCCAGCAGTACAACCATTTCCCTCAGCATGGGGCAAGAGACCCAGTACTTC. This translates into CASSTTISLSMGQETQYF.

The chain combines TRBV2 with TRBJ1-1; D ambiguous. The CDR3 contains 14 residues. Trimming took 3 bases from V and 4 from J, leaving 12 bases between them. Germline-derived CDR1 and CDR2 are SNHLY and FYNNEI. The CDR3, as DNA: TGTGCCAGCAGTGACCCACCATCGAGCACTGAAGCTTTCTTT. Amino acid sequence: CASSDPPSSTEAFF.

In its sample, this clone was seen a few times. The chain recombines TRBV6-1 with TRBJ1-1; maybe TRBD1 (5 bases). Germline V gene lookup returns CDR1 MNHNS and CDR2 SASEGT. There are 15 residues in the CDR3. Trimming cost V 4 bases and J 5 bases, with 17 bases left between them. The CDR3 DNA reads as TGTGCCAGCAGTGGCCGGCGAGCAGGGTCGACTGAAGCTTTCTTT. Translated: CASSGRRAGSTEAFF.

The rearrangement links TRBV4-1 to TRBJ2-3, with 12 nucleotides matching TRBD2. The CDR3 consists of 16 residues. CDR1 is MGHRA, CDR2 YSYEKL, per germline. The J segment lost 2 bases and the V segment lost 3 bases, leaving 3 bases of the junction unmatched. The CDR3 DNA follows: TGCGCCAGCAGCCACAGACTAGCGGGGGACACAGATACGCAGTATTTT. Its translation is CASSHRLAGDTDTQYF.

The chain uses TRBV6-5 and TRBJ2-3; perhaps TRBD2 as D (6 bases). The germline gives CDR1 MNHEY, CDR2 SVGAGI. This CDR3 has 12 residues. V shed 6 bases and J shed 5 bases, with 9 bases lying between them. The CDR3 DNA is TGTGCCAGCAGCCAGACTAGAGATACGCAGTATTTT. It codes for CASSQTRDTQYF.

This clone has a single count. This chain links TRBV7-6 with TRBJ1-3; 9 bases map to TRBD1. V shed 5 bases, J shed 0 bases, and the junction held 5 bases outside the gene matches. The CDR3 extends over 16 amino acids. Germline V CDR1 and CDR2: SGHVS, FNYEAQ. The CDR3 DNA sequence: TGTGCCAGCAGCCCGTGGGGACAGGGCTCTGGAAACACCATATATTTT. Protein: CASSPWGQGSGNTIYF.

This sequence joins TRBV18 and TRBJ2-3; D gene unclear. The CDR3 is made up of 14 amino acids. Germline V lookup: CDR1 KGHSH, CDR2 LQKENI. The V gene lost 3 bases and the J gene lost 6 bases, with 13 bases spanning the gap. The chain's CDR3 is CASSPQVSQDTQYF. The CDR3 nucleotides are TGTGCCAGCTCACCTCAGGTCAGTCAGGATACGCAGTATTTT.

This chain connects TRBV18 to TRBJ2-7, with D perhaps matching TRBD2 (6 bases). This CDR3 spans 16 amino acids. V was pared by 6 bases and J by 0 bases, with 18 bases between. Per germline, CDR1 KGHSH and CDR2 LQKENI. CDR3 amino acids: CASSAAGTGSSYEQYF. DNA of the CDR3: TGTGCCAGCTCGGCGGCGGGGACTGGGAGCTCCTACGAGCAGTACTTC.

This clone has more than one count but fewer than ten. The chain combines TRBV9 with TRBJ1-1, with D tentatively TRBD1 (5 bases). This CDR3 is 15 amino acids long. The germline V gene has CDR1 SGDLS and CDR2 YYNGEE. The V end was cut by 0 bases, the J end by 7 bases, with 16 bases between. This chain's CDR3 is CASSVGTGTDNEAFF. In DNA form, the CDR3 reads TGTGCCAGCAGCGTAGGAACAGGCACCGACAATGAAGCTTTCTTT.

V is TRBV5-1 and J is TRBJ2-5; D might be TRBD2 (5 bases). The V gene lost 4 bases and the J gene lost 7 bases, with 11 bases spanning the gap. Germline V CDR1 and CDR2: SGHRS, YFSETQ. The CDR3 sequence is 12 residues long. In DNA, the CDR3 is TGCGCCAGCAGCGGTTACCGGGGGACCCAGTACTTC. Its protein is CASSGYRGTQYF. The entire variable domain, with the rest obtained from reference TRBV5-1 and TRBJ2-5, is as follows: KAGVTQTPRYLIKTRGQQVTLSCSPISGHRSVSWYQQTPGQGLQFLFEYFSETQRNKGNFPGRFSGRQFSNSRSEMNVSTLELGDSALYLCASSGYRGTQYFGPGTRLLVL.

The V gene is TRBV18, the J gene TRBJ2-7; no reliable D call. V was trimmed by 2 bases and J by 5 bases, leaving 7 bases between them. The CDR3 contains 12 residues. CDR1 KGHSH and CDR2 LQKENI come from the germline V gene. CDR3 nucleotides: TGTGCCAGCTCACCATCGGGCCACGAGCAGTACTTC. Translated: CASSPSGHEQYF. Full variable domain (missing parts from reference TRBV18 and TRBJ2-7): NAGVMQNPRHLVRRRGQEARLRCSPMKGHSHVYWYRQLPEEGLKFMVYLQKENIIDESGMPKERFSAEFPKEGPSILRIQQVVRGDSAAYFCASSPSGHEQYFGPGTRLTVT.

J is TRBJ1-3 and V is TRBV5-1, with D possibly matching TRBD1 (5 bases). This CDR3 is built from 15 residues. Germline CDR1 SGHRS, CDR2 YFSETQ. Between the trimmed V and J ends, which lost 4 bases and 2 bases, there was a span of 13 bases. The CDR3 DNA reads TGCGCCAGCAGCCAATCAGGGTCCGCTGGAAACACCATATATTTT. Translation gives CASSQSGSAGNTIYF.

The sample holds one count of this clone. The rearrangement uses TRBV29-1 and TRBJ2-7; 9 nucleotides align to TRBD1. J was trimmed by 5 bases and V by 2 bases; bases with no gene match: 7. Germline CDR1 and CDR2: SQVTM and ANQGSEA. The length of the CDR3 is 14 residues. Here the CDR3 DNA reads TGCAGCGTTGAACTCGACAGGGGGTTGGACGAGCAGTACTTC. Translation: CSVELDRGLDEQYF.

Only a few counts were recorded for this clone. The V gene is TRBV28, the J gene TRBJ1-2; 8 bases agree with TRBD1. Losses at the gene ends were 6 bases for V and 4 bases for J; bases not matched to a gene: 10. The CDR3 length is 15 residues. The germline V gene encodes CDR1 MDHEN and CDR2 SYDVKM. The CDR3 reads CASREQGVQFYGYTF. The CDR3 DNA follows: TGTGCCAGCAGAGAACAGGGGGTCCAGTTCTATGGCTACACCTTC.

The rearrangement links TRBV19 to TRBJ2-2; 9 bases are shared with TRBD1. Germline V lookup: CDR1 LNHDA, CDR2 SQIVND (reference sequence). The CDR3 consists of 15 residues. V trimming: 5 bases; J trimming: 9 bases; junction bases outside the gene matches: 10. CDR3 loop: CASSARTGEYWELFF. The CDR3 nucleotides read TGTGCCAGTAGTGCCCGGACAGGGGAGTATTGGGAGCTGTTTTTT.

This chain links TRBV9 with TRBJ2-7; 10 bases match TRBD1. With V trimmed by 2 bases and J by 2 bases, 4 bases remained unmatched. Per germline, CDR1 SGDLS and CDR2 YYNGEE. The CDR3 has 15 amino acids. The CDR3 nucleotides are TGTGCCAGCAGCGTGGGACAGGGGTCCACCTACGAGCAGTACTTC. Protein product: CASSVGQGSTYEQYF.

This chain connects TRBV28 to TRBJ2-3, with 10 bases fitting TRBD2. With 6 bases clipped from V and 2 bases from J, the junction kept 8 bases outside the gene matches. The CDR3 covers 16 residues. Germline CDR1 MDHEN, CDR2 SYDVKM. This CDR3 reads CASSFPGLAITDTQYF. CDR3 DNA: TGTGCCAGCAGCTTCCCGGGACTAGCGATCACAGATACGCAGTATTTT.